The TCR beta chain under discussion was sequenced for a study of blood T cell repertoires in COVID-19 (dated by TCRdb to 2018 to 2021). A note on the overall study: The collaborator samples originated in the United States, Italy and Spain and spanned the acute and convalescent phases of COVID-19. Where available, HLA class I and class II types were taken from metadata supplied by the sample provider and were not determined by assay-based typing. Deeply sampled blood TCRbeta repertoires from subjects exposed to, actively infected with, or recovered from COVID-19 were included in the dataset. The sample metadata nearly always contained a de-identified subject ID, COVID-19 status, age in years and sex. The repertoires were made available in a free public database intended to serve as a resource for research on the immune response to SARS-CoV-2. The samples were drawn from the first 160 participants of the ongoing ImmuneRACE study and from 1,254 subjects provided by 6 global collaborators. The prospective study material was composed of cDNA or gDNA derived from T cells, B-cell-depleted T cells, or PBMCs. What the research found in general, with its limitations: How much clinical and demographic metadata was included differed by source and by participant, and the metadata was provided uncurated.

Whole blood was collected in K2EDTA tubes by collaborating institutions according to the institutions' own protocols. For TCRbeta analysis, collaborators shipped samples in one of three forms: frozen whole blood, isolated PBMCs, or DNA extracted from either of those sample types. To note about this clone: Its cognate antigen has yet to be identified. Qualities for individual bases were not recorded, and no much larger clone is one base off.

The germline ends are 17 bases apart after V is trimmed by 0 bases and J by 5 bases. The CDR3 sequence holds 16 residues, the cysteine and phenylalanine included. Of the read, only the CDR3 DNA is kept; its 48 bases are in frame from base 1. The germline V gene supplies CDR1 SGHRS and CDR2 YFSETQ. TCRbeta CDR3 regions were amplified from genomic DNA by means of the immunoSEQ Assay, a bias-controlled multiplex PCR. Per the authors' processing: Within the assay, amplification of reference gene primers was used to estimate how many nucleated cells each sample contained. To quantify the absolute abundance of each unique TCRbeta CDR3 rearrangement, sequence reads were collapsed and filtered. For each sample, productive Simpson clonality was calculated as the square root of Simpson's diversity index over productive rearrangements. Here the immuneACCESS table is served through TCRdb, limited to in-frame sequences with V and J called. Missing clones are a known gap in these copies; in checked studies unresolved V genes cover under half, and the rest lacks a known reason. That table furnishes V, J and clone size, whereas the DNA furnished D and trimming. The sample has about 210,000 clones on record, 84% of them singletons. The top ten clones comprise roughly 8% of the sample.

This chain joins TRBV5-1 to TRBJ1-1; a weak D assignment points to TRBD1 (6 bases agree). The sequence was obtained from a woman in her forties or fifties with active or convalescent COVID-19. The sample comprised peripheral blood. For the CDR3, the sequence is CASSLGSRGVGTEAFF. The nucleotides are TGCGCCAGCAGCTTGGGGTCCAGGGGCGTGGGGACTGAAGCTTTCTTT.